The 17 T cell receptor beta chains below come from one sample, sequenced in a study of molecular identifiers for immune sequencing clone quantification. TCRdb processed the PCR reads anew with MiXCR; each CDR3 protein has one entry. The repertoire holds more than 35,000 distinct CDR3 sequences, with about a fifth as singletons. The sample consisted of naive CD8+ T cells from blood, with Jurkat cell RNA spiked in. Subset here: FACS-sorted CD8+CD4-CCR7+CD45RA+ naive T cells. The receptors come from a human donor in good health. Some libraries in this study had Jurkat cell RNA spiked in.

This clonotype was recorded many times. The rearrangement uses TRBV30 and TRBJ2-3; 8 bases are shared with TRBD2. The germline gives CDR1 GTSNPN, CDR2 SVGIG (reference sequence). The CDR3 runs to 17 residues. DNA for the CDR3: TGTGCTATCAGTTCGCCCCTACTAGCGGAGGGCACAGATACGCAGTATTTT. This translates into CAISSPLLAEGTDTQYF.

The table lists this clonotype with many counts. The V and J genes are TRBV20-1 and TRBJ2-7; the D is unclear. Trimming cost V 2 bases and J 4 bases, with 9 bases left between them. This CDR3 region has 12 residues. Germline V lookup: CDR1 DFQATT, CDR2 SNEGSKA (reference sequence). CDR3 region: CSARLSGYEQYF. The CDR3 DNA is TGCAGTGCTAGATTAAGTGGTTACGAGCAGTACTTC.

With respect to this clonotype: This may be a read error: a much more frequent sequence differs by one nucleotide. The rearrangement links TRBV29-1 to TRBJ2-7; D call uncertain. The CDR3 has 12 amino acids. V was trimmed by 1 base and J by 5 bases, leaving 9 bases between them. CDR1 is SQVTM, CDR2 ANQGSEA, per germline. CDR3 loop: CSVEGGWDEQYF. CDR3 coding DNA: TGCAGCGTTGAAGGTGGGTGGGACGAGCAGTACTTC.

This clonotype has ten or more counts. The chain uses TRBV4-1 and TRBJ1-1; D not resolved. The length of the CDR3 is 13 residues. Trimming stripped 4 bases from V and 2 bases from J, with 8 bases between. The germline V gene has CDR1 MGHRA and CDR2 YSYEKL. CDR3 bases: TGCGCCAGCAGCCTGACACATAACACTGAAGCTTTCTTT. It codes for CASSLTHNTEAFF.

This clonotype was seen many times. The genes are TRBV29-1 and TRBJ2-3, with a possible D match to TRBD2 (6 bases). The CDR3 is 15 residues long. CDR1 is SQVTM and CDR2 is ANQGSEA in the germline V gene. The CDR3 sequence is CSFRRGGLSTDTQYF. The CDR3 DNA is TGCAGTTTCCGACGTGGAGGGCTTTCCACAGATACGCAGTATTTT.

This rearrangement joins TRBV11-2 to TRBJ2-7, with D possibly TRBD1 on 5 matching bases. The CDR3 has 13 residues. Trimming pared 5 bases from V and 6 bases from J, leaving 14 bases between. Germline V gene sequence: CDR1 SGHAT, CDR2 FQNNGV. The CDR3 region is CASSAGQGCEQYF. The CDR3 region has the DNA TGTGCCAGCAGCGCAGGCCAGGGCTGCGAGCAGTACTTC.

For this clonotype: A much larger clone lies a single base off, so this may be a read error. The chain employs TRBV29-1 and TRBJ2-5; D is unclear. Per germline, CDR1 SQVTM and CDR2 ANQGSEA. The CDR3 loop spans 11 amino acids. This CDR3 reads CGVADQETQYF. The CDR3 DNA reads as TGCGGCGTTGCAGACCAAGAGACCCAGTACTTC. Full variable domain (rest looked up from reference TRBV29-1 and TRBJ2-5): SAVISQKPSRDICQRGTSLTIQCQVDSQVTMMFWYRQQPGQSLTLIATANQGSEATYESGFVIDKFPISRPNLTFSTLTVSNMSPEDSSIYLCGVADQETQYFGPGTRLLVL.

This clonotype was observed at least ten times. The rearrangement uses TRBV13 and TRBJ2-3; the D is unclear. V was trimmed by 3 bases and J by 0 bases, leaving 10 bases between them. This CDR3 is 15 amino acids long. Per germline, CDR1 PRHDT and CDR2 FYEKMQ (reference sequence). The CDR3 spells CASSLDEASTDTQYF. CDR3 in DNA: TGTGCCAGCAGCTTGGACGAAGCTAGCACAGATACGCAGTATTTT.

This clonotype came up many times. The chain couples TRBV9 to TRBJ1-1, with 7 positions matching TRBD1. The trim removed 3 bases at V and 0 bases at J, leaving 8 bases unmatched. The CDR3 length is 16 residues. Per germline, CDR1 SGDLS and CDR2 YYNGEE. CDR3 DNA: TGTGCCAGCAGCGGCGAGAGGGGGCACTTGAACACTGAAGCTTTCTTT. Its protein is CASSGERGHLNTEAFF.

This clonotype was observed at least ten times. J is TRBJ2-5 and V is TRBV5-4; D gene uncertain. Looked up from germline, CDR1 is SGHNT and CDR2 is YYREEE (reference sequence). CDR3 length: 12 amino acids. Between the trimmed V and J ends, which lost 4 bases and 5 bases, there was a span of 9 bases. The CDR3 coding sequence is TGTGCCAGCAGCCCGAGTGGGGAGACCCAGTACTTC. Its translation is CASSPSGETQYF.

A word on this clonotype: With a much larger clone just one base away, this may be a read error. This chain links TRBV9 with TRBJ2-7; D unresolved. Germline V gene lookup returns CDR1 SGDLS and CDR2 YYNGEE. CDR3 length: 13 residues. V was clipped by 0 bases and J by 3 bases, with 7 bases between them. CDR3 sequence: CASSVVPGYEQYF. CDR3 in DNA: TGTGCCAGCAGCGTAGTGCCAGGCTACGAGCAGTACTTC.

J is TRBJ2-1 and V is TRBV29-1; tentatively, D is TRBD1 (6 bases). Germline-derived CDR1 and CDR2 are SQVTM and ANQGSEA. The germline V and J ends were trimmed by 6 bases and 3 bases, with 18 bases remaining between them. The CDR3 has 15 amino acids. The CDR3 spells CSVVGHRADYNEQFF. In nucleotides, the CDR3 is TGCAGCGTGGTTGGTCACAGGGCGGACTACAATGAGCAGTTCTTC.

Note on this clonotype: The germline gene is not matched at one end of the junction; a read error may be the cause. The V call is TRBV24-1, the J call TRBJ2-1; 13 nucleotides line up with TRBD2. Germline V gives CDR1 KGHDR, CDR2 SFDVKD. The CDR3 sequence is 15 residues long. The CDR3 is CATSERTSGSGEQSF. The CDR3 nucleotides are TGTGCCACCAGTGAGCGGACTAGCGGGAGCGGTGAGCAGTCCTTC.

This clonotype occurred many times. V is TRBV9 and J is TRBJ1-1, with D perhaps matching TRBD1 (5 bases). The germline V and J ends were trimmed by 2 bases and 5 bases, with 10 bases remaining between them. There are 13 residues in the CDR3. Germline CDR1 reads SGDLS; CDR2 reads YYNGEE. The CDR3 loop is CASSVGPWTEAFF. CDR3 DNA: TGTGCCAGCAGCGTGGGGCCTTGGACTGAAGCTTTCTTT.

This clonotype was recorded a few times. A read error may explain this, as a much larger clone is one base away. It is likely a read error, because the conserved phenylalanine at the end of the CDR3 is missing. The gene calls are TRBV2 and TRBJ2-5; 8 bases fit TRBD1. CDR1 SNHLY and CDR2 FYNNEI come from the germline V gene. Trimming removed 7 bases from V and 5 bases from J; junction bases left unmatched: 9. This CDR3 has 14 amino acids. CDR3 in DNA: TGTGCCAGCACCGGGACAGGCGGCCTGGAGACCCAGTACTCC. Its translation is CASTGTGGLETQYS.

About this clonotype: This may stem from a read error, because a much larger clone lies one nucleotide away. The chain employs TRBV4-3 and TRBJ2-2, with D uncertain. V was pared by 8 bases and J by 1 base, with 14 bases between. The CDR3 totals 15 residues. Germline V CDR1 and CDR2: LGHNA, YSLEER. The CDR3 sequence: CASGPGVMNTGELFF. The CDR3 DNA sequence: TGCGCCAGCGGCCCAGGAGTAATGAACACCGGGGAGCTGTTTTTT.

The sample holds many counts of this clonotype. V gene TRBV11-2 combines with J gene TRBJ1-1; D unclear. Germline V lookup: CDR1 SGHAT, CDR2 FQNNGV. V was clipped by 1 base and J by 3 bases, with 9 bases between them. The CDR3 is made up of 14 amino acids. The CDR3: CASSLGGVYTEAFF. The CDR3 coding sequence is TGTGCCAGCAGCTTAGGGGGTGTTTACACTGAAGCTTTCTTT.